This TCR beta chain was retrieved from a study of T cell repertoires in cytomegalovirus infection. Study summary: Newly reported HLA-C-restricted and thoroughly characterized HLA-B-restricted CMV epitopes were employed. It can be stated that public TCR beta signatures indicated CMV infection as well as a matching HLA type. Broader study findings: HLA-C-restricted CMV-specific TCR beta clonotypes prevailed in the ex vivo response.

As regards this clonotype: What it binds is unknown.

TCRdb reprocessed the reads via MiXCR and lists one record per CDR3 protein. The sample records roughly 990,000 distinct CDR3 sequences, 30% to 40% being singletons. The germline gives CDR1 SGHKS, CDR2 YYEKEE (reference sequence). This CDR3 region has 16 residues. V dropped 5 bases and J dropped 5; count of bases not matched to a gene: 13. The J gene is TRBJ1-1, the V gene TRBV5-5, with TRBD1 identical over 9 bases. The sequencing here drew on cultured CD8+ T cells from PBMCs, taken from culture after CMV antigen stimulation. The receptor was isolated from a human donor in good health (CMV status not recorded). Some clones in this sample may be carry-over from other donors' samples. The CDR3 sequence is CASSSGSGQGRTEAFF. In DNA, the CDR3 is TGTGCCAGCAGTTCGGGTTCTGGACAGGGGAGGACTGAAGCTTTCTTT.